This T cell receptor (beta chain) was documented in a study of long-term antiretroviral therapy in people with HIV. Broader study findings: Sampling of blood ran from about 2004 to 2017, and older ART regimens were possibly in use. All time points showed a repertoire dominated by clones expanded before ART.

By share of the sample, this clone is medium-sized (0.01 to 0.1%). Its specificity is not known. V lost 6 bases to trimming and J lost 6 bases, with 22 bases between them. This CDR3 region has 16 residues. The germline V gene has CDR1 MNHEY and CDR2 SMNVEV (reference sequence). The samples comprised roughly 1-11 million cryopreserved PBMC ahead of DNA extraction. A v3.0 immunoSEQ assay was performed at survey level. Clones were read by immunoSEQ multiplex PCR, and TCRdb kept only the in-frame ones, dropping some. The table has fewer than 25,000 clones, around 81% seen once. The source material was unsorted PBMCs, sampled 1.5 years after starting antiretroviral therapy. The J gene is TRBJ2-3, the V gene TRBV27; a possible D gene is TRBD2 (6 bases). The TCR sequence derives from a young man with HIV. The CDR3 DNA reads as TGTGCCAGCAGACCCTTCGGGCTAGCGCCCTTGGATACGCAGTATTTT. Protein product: CASRPFGLAPLDTQYF.